Listed here are 31 T cell receptor beta chains from one sample, sequenced in a study of blood T cells in healthy people across ages. Sample-barcoded 5' priming and a J-beta primer mix drove a second PCR of roughly 6 to 12 cycles. TCRdb re-derived calls from the 5' RACE reads in MiXCR, one entry per CDR3 protein. The profile covers some 920,000 distinct CDR3 sequences, with approximately 50% appearing a single time and about a fifth taken by the ten largest. The sequenced sample consisted of blood. The source of these receptors is a woman aged 60 to 75 in good health.

V and J are TRBV5-6 and TRBJ2-1; D is undetermined. Trimming removed 1 base from V and 4 bases from J, with 9 bases in between. Germline-derived CDR1 and CDR2 are SGHDT and YYEEEE. The CDR3 is made up of 14 amino acids. CDR3 region: CASSLRYLYNEQFF. The CDR3 nucleotides read TGTGCCAGCAGCTTGAGGTACCTTTACAATGAGCAGTTCTTC.

This clonotype was counted only a few times. The chain recombines TRBV6-5 with TRBJ1-1; D gene ambiguous. The length of the CDR3 is 13 residues. Germline assignment: CDR1 MNHEY and CDR2 SVGAGI. V lost 2 bases and J 2 bases, leaving 6 bases between the germline ends. As DNA, the CDR3 is TGTGCCAGCAGTTACGGCAGCAACACTGAAGCTTTCTTT. Protein product: CASSYGSNTEAFF.

In this sample, this clonotype turned up a few times. The chain combines TRBV18 with TRBJ2-6, with a possible D match to TRBD1 (6 bases). CDR1 is KGHSH and CDR2 is LQKENI in the germline V gene. Trimming stripped 4 bases from V and 0 bases from J, with 7 bases between. The CDR3 runs to 15 residues. Written as DNA, the CDR3 is TGTGCCAGCTCACGGGGGCACTCTGGGGCCAACGTCCTGACTTTC. Its translation is CASSRGHSGANVLTF.

V gene TRBV18 combines with J gene TRBJ1-2; D uncertain. Germline values: CDR1 KGHSH, CDR2 LQKENI. This CDR3 comprises 12 residues. The V and J ends lost 3 bases and 4 bases respectively, with 6 bases between them. The DNA for the CDR3 is TGTGCCAGCTCACCTGATCGCTATGGCTACACCTTC. The encoded protein is CASSPDRYGYTF. Full variable domain (outside the CDR3, taken from reference TRBV18 and TRBJ1-2): NAGVMQNPRHLVRRRGQEARLRCSPMKGHSHVYWYRQLPEEGLKFMVYLQKENIIDESGMPKERFSAEFPKEGPSILRIQQVVRGDSAAYFCASSPDRYGYTFGSGTRLTVV.

The chain combines TRBV6-5 with TRBJ1-2; D might be TRBD1 (5 bases). The CDR3 length is 15 residues. Looked up from germline, CDR1 is MNHEY and CDR2 is SVGAGI. Trimming took 0 bases from V and 5 from J, leaving 13 bases between them. The DNA for the CDR3 is TGTGCCAGCAGTTACTCGGACTCGGGGGGATATGGCTACACCTTC. This sequence encodes CASSYSDSGGYGYTF.

V and J are TRBV7-9 and TRBJ2-3; 14 bases are shared with TRBD2. This CDR3 is built from 16 residues. J lost 5 bases, V lost 5 bases, and 6 bases had no gene match. CDR1 SEHNR and CDR2 FQNEAQ come from the germline V gene (reference sequence). This CDR3 is CASSPRLAGGLDTQYF. In DNA, the CDR3 is TGTGCCAGCAGCCCCAGACTAGCGGGAGGGTTAGATACGCAGTATTTT.

CDR3 bases: TGCGCCAGCAGCGAACTCAATACAGGGACTAACTATGGCTACACCTTC. Residues: CASSELNTGTNYGYTF. This sequence joins TRBV5-1 and TRBJ1-2, with TRBD1 as a possible D gene (6 bases). Germline CDR1 is SGHRS and CDR2 is YFSETQ. The CDR3 contains 16 residues. V was pared by 4 bases and J by 0 bases, with 16 bases between.

This clonotype was counted only a few times. In nucleotides, the CDR3 is TGTGCCAGCAGCTTAGCCGACAGGGGGAACTACGAGCAGTACTTC. Protein: CASSLADRGNYEQYF. The J gene is TRBJ2-5, the V gene TRBV7-9; the match to TRBD1 covers 9 bases. The J call is in doubt because the DNA end fits TRBJ2-7 better. CDR3 size: 15 residues. From germline, CDR1 is SEHNR and CDR2 FQNEAQ (reference sequence).

This clonotype was detected only once. The chain links TRBV27 to TRBJ2-4, with 8 bases matching TRBD2. The CDR3 is 17 residues long. J was trimmed by 1 base and V by 5 bases; bases with no gene match: 10. Germline V lookup: CDR1 MNHEY, CDR2 SMNVEV (reference sequence). CDR3 sequence (DNA): TGTGCCAGCAGTCTACTAGCGGCTACGGGGGCCAAAAACATTCAGTACTTC. This encodes CASSLLAATGAKNIQYF.

V gene TRBV7-2 combines with J gene TRBJ2-3; possibly TRBD1 for D (6 bases). The CDR3 sequence is 17 residues long. Germline V gene lookup returns CDR1 SGHTA and CDR2 FQGNSA. Trimming left V 3 bases short and J 1 base short, with 17 bases between. This CDR3 reads CASSFQGQMLGTDTQYF. CDR3 nucleotide sequence: TGTGCCAGCAGCTTTCAGGGGCAGATGCTCGGCACAGATACGCAGTATTTT. Based on the CDR3 plus reference TRBV7-2 and TRBJ2-3, the full variable domain is GAGVSQSPSNKVTEKGKDVELRCDPISGHTALYWYRQSLGQGLEFLIYFQGNSAPDKSGLPSDRFSAERTGGSVSTLTIQRTQQEDSAVYLCASSFQGQMLGTDTQYFGPGTRLTVL.

This clonotype showed up just a few times. This sequence joins TRBV5-1 and TRBJ1-4; D is possibly TRBD1 (5 bases). V was trimmed by 3 bases and J by 7 bases, leaving 16 bases between them. CDR1 is SGHRS, CDR2 YFSETQ, per germline. The CDR3 has 15 residues. The CDR3 DNA sequence: TGCGCCAGCAGCTGGCAAGGGACGGAGGGTGAAAAACTGTTTTTT. It specifies CASSWQGTEGEKLFF. Looking up the rest from reference TRBV5-1 and TRBJ1-4 gives the full variable domain: KAGVTQTPRYLIKTRGQQVTLSCSPISGHRSVSWYQQTPGQGLQFLFEYFSETQRNKGNFPGRFSGRQFSNSRSEMNVSTLELGDSALYLCASSWQGTEGEKLFFGSGTQLSVL.

The chain joins TRBV5-6 to TRBJ2-1, with D tentatively TRBD1 (5 bases). Gene TRBJ2-7 matches the end of the DNA better, so the J call may be wrong. Germline-derived CDR1 and CDR2 are SGHDT and YYEEEE. The length of the CDR3 is 13 residues. The CDR3 loop is CASSPWQDNEQYF. CDR3 DNA: TGTGCCAGCAGCCCCTGGCAGGACAATGAGCAGTACTTC.

This clonotype was observed a handful of times. V usage is TRBV10-3 and J usage is TRBJ2-7, with 10 bases fitting TRBD2. Germline-derived CDR1 and CDR2 are ENHRY and SYGVKD. V shed 3 bases and J 4 bases; nucleotides not matched to a gene: 6. The CDR3 runs 15 residues. The CDR3 DNA reads TGTGCCATCAGTGACTTAGCGGGAGGAGGGTACGAGCAGTACTTC. This codes for CAISDLAGGGYEQYF.

Here the CDR3 reads CASSSMDRGTNEKLFF. CDR3 sequence (DNA): TGTGCCAGCAGCTCAATGGACAGGGGGACTAATGAAAAACTGTTTTTT. The rearrangement joins TRBV7-9 to TRBJ1-4; 10 nucleotides match TRBD1. Germline V lookup: CDR1 SEHNR, CDR2 FQNEAQ (reference sequence). The V segment lost 4 bases and the J segment 2 bases; nucleotides outside the gene matches: 4. The CDR3 totals 16 residues.

The rearrangement uses TRBV10-3 and TRBJ1-3, with unresolved D. The CDR3 runs 14 residues. Germline CDR1 ENHRY, CDR2 SYGVKD. V dropped 6 bases and J dropped 0 bases, with 9 bases sitting between them. In DNA form, the CDR3 reads TGTGCCATCAGCCCGTCGGTCTCTGGAAACACCATATATTTT. Its protein product is CAISPSVSGNTIYF.

This clonotype was counted only a few times. This chain uses TRBV20-1 with TRBJ2-5; perhaps TRBD2 as D (6 bases). Germline V lookup: CDR1 DFQATT, CDR2 SNEGSKA (reference sequence). The V gene lost 6 bases and the J gene lost 1 base, with 12 bases spanning the gap. The CDR3 length is 13 residues. The CDR3 DNA sequence: TGCAGTGCAGCCCTTAGCGGCCAAGAGACCCAGTACTTC. Translation gives CSAALSGQETQYF.

The V call is TRBV4-1, the J call TRBJ2-1; no definite D call. The germline CDR1 and CDR2 sequences are MGHRA and YSYEKL. CDR3 length: 15 residues. V lost 0 bases to trimming and J lost 10 bases, with 16 bases between them. This chain's CDR3 is CASSQDLTNLREQFF. DNA of the CDR3: TGCGCCAGCAGCCAAGATCTAACTAACCTCAGGGAGCAGTTCTTC.

The gene calls are TRBV20-1 and TRBJ2-1; tentative D call: TRBD2 (5 bases). Looked up from germline, CDR1 is DFQATT and CDR2 is SNEGSKA (reference sequence). The V and J ends lost 0 bases and 8 bases respectively, with 17 bases between them. This CDR3 region has 15 residues. CDR3 sequence: CSARDLEDPRDEQFF. CDR3 DNA: TGCAGTGCTAGAGATCTGGAGGACCCCCGGGATGAGCAGTTCTTC.

The CDR3 spells CASRGAPENEQFF. The CDR3, as DNA: TGTGCCAGCAGGGGGGCGCCGGAAAATGAGCAGTTCTTC. This chain joins TRBV6-2 or TRBV6-3 and TRBJ2-1, with D perhaps matching TRBD1 (6 bases). The V end was cut by 6 bases, the J end by 7 bases, with 13 bases between. Looked up from germline, CDR1 is MNHEY and CDR2 is SVGEGT. This CDR3 spans 13 amino acids.

As for this clonotype: Sequence at one end of the junction differs from germline and may be a read error. The chain joins TRBV5-1 to TRBJ2-7; D assignment may be TRBD1 or TRBD2 (5 bases each). The CDR3 sequence is 15 residues long. Germline loops: CDR1 SGHRS, CDR2 YFSETQ. In nucleotides, the CDR3 is TGCGCCAGCAGCACCGGGACGGTAGACTCCTACAAGCAGTACTTC. Translating gives CASSTGTVDSYKQYF. The full variable domain, rest sourced from reference TRBV5-1 and TRBJ2-7, is KAGVTQTPRYLIKTRGQQVTLSCSPISGHRSVSWYQQTPGQGLQFLFEYFSETQRNKGNFPGRFSGRQFSNSRSEMNVSTLELGDSALYLCASSTGTVDSYKQYFGPGTRLTVT.

CDR3 in DNA: TGTGCCAGCGGTGGACAGGGCTATTCACCCCTCCACTTT. It translates to CASGGQGYSPLHF. The J gene is TRBJ1-6, the V gene TRBV27; 8 bases agree with TRBD1. V shed 8 bases and J 8 bases; nucleotides not matched to a gene: 5. This CDR3 spans 13 amino acids. CDR1 and CDR2 from the germline V gene are MNHEY and SMNVEV (reference sequence).

The chain combines TRBV21-1 with TRBJ2-3; whether TRBD2, the table's D call, matches the DNA was not checked. TRBV21-1 is described as a pseudogene. The length of the CDR3 is 15 residues. The CDR3 is CASSKGSVGPDTQYF. The DNA of the CDR3 is TGTGCCAGCAGCAAAGGTAGCGTGGGCCCAGATACGCAGTATTTT.

The table lists this clonotype with a count of one. The gene calls are TRBV12-3 or TRBV12-4 and TRBJ2-7, with D uncertain. V dropped 6 bases and J dropped 7 bases, with 10 bases sitting between them. The CDR3 has 11 residues. The CDR3 region is CASRENNEQYF. CDR3 bases: TGTGCCAGCAGAGAAAACAATGAGCAGTACTTC.

This clonotype was observed many times. V gene TRBV12-3 or TRBV12-4 combines with J gene TRBJ2-3; a possible D gene is TRBD1 (5 bases). The length of the CDR3 is 13 residues. V dropped 4 bases and J dropped 6 bases, with 11 bases sitting between them. The CDR3 DNA follows: TGTGCCAGCAGTTCTCCAGGGTCCGATACGCAGTATTTT. It yields the protein CASSSPGSDTQYF.

This clonotype was counted a few times. This rearrangement joins TRBV4-2 to TRBJ2-3; 16 bases line up with TRBD2. With 5 bases clipped from V and 1 base from J, the junction kept 12 bases outside the gene matches. The CDR3 runs to 20 residues. CDR1 and CDR2 (germline): LGHNA, YNFKEQ. CDR3 DNA sequence: TGTGCCAGCAGCTCGACCCGGGGACTAGCGGGAGGGCCAGGCACAGATACGCAGTATTTT. Residues: CASSSTRGLAGGPGTDTQYF.

This clonotype was picked up a small number of times. This rearrangement joins TRBV20-1 to TRBJ2-4; D perhaps matches TRBD1 (6 bases). The DNA matches TRBJ2-7 better at its end, which makes the J call doubtful. The germline V gene encodes CDR1 DFQATT and CDR2 SNEGSKA (reference sequence). CDR3 length equals 14 residues. The CDR3 sequence: CSASRGLSSYEQYF. Here the CDR3 DNA reads TGCAGTGCGTCCAGGGGCCTCAGCTCCTACGAGCAGTACTTC.

This CDR3 reads CASGGDSPYGYTF. In nucleotides, the CDR3 is TGTGCCAGCGGGGGAGACAGCCCCTATGGCTACACCTTC. The V gene is TRBV6-4, the J gene TRBJ1-2, with D possibly matching TRBD1 (5 bases). CDR3 size: 13 residues. Germline CDR1 is MRHNA and CDR2 is SNTAGT. Trimming cost V 8 bases and J 4 bases, with 14 bases left between them.

This clonotype was seen more than once but under ten times. The chain is built from TRBV5-1 and TRBJ2-3, with D hard to call. The CDR3 consists of 15 residues. Germline V gene sequence: CDR1 SGHRS, CDR2 YFSETQ. V was trimmed by 1 base and J by 3 bases, leaving 12 bases between them. The CDR3: CASSLTRQRTDTQYF. The CDR3 nucleotides read TGCGCCAGCAGCTTGACCAGGCAGAGGACAGATACGCAGTATTTT.

The V and J genes are TRBV4-1 and TRBJ2-1, with D perhaps assigned TRBD1 or TRBD2 (5 bases each). Trimming removed 4 bases at V and 0 bases at J, with 16 bases between. The CDR3 totals 17 residues. Germline V gene lookup returns CDR1 MGHRA and CDR2 YSYEKL. The CDR3 sequence is CASSPRGGRGSYNEQFF. DNA of the CDR3: TGCGCCAGCAGCCCCCGGGGCGGGCGCGGCTCCTACAATGAGCAGTTCTTC.

This chain connects TRBV12-3 or TRBV12-4 to TRBJ2-2; TRBD1 matches 9 bases. The CDR3 sequence is 15 residues long. The J segment lost 6 bases and the V segment lost 3 bases, leaving 5 bases of the junction unmatched. DNA of the CDR3: TGTGCCAGCAGTTTGGGACAGGGTATCGCCGGGGAGCTGTTTTTT. It specifies CASSLGQGIAGELFF.

This clonotype was seen only a few times. The chain couples TRBV10-3 to TRBJ2-5; 8 bases are a match to TRBD2. The end of the DNA is better explained by TRBJ2-7, so the J call may be wrong. The CDR3 spans 14 residues. The germline gives CDR1 ENHRY, CDR2 SYGVKD. This CDR3 reads CAIKPGLGKDEQYF. For the CDR3, the DNA is TGTGCCATCAAGCCGGGACTAGGAAAAGACGAGCAGTACTTC.